The 13 T cell receptor beta chains below were found in one sample sequenced in a study of identifying expanded T cells in peripheral blood. Data came from immunoSEQ multiplex PCR; TCRdb stores just in-frame clones and leaves some out. The sample consists of 100,000 or so clones, around 88% of them appearing once. Sequencing was carried out using blood. The receptors were gathered from a person between 18 and 75 years old in good health.

This rearrangement joins TRBV6-5 to TRBJ2-1; 10 bases are a match to TRBD1. The germline V gene encodes CDR1 MNHEY and CDR2 SVGAGI. V gave up 5 bases and J gave up 15 bases; unmatched junction bases: 7. CDR3 size: 12 residues. For the CDR3, the DNA is TGTGCCAGCAGTCCCGGGGACAGGGGACTGTTCTTC. Protein sequence: CASSPGDRGLFF.

V and J are TRBV5-1 and TRBJ1-1; 11 bases line up with TRBD1. The CDR3 sequence is 15 residues long. Per the germline V gene, CDR1 is SGHRS and CDR2 is YFSETQ. With 5 bases clipped from V and 5 bases from J, the junction kept 8 bases outside the gene matches. CDR3 DNA sequence: TGCGCCAGCAGTCCGGGACAGGGGGTTGGAACTGAAGCTTTCTTT. It is translated as CASSPGQGVGTEAFF.

The chain has TRBV7-2 and TRBJ2-4; D unresolved. Trimming shortened V by 2 bases and J by 10 bases, and 6 bases separated the two germline ends. This CDR3 region has 11 residues. From germline, CDR1 is SGHTA and CDR2 FQGNSA. The DNA of the CDR3 is TGTGCCAGCAGCTTAAGGTTGATTCAGTACTTC. Translation gives CASSLRLIQYF.

V and J are TRBV6-6 and TRBJ2-3; D possibly uses TRBD1 or TRBD2 (5 bases each). The germline CDR1 and CDR2 sequences are MNHNY and SVGAGI (reference sequence). CDR3 length: 15 amino acids. Trimming removed 4 bases at V and 6 bases at J, with 17 bases between. CDR3 region: CASSSPGPLRDTQYF. The CDR3 coding sequence is TGTGCCAGCAGTTCCCCGGGACCCTTGCGGGATACGCAGTATTTT.

The chain uses TRBV30 and TRBJ1-6; D gene unclear. Trimming removed 3 bases from V and 13 bases from J, with 10 bases in between. The CDR3 runs 11 residues. Germline V gene data show CDR1 as GTSNPN and CDR2 as SVGIG (reference sequence). CDR3 protein: CAWRKLGPLHF. CDR3 coding DNA: TGTGCCTGGAGGAAACTAGGGCCCCTCCACTTT.

V gene TRBV7-8 combines with J gene TRBJ2-3; possible D gene TRBD2, 5 bases. The germline V gene has CDR1 SGHVS and CDR2 FQNEAQ. This CDR3 region has 17 residues. V lost 4 bases to trimming and J lost 9 bases, with 26 bases between them. The CDR3 DNA sequence: TGTGCCAGCAGCTCCCCGGAGGTTAGCAAACCCTCAAGAACGCAGTATTTT. Residues: CASSSPEVSKPSRTQYF. Together with reference TRBV7-8 and TRBJ2-3, the CDR3 gives the full variable domain: GAGVSQSPRYKVAKRGQDVALRCDPISGHVSLFWYQQALGQGPEFLTYFQNEAQLDKSGLPSDRFFAERPEGSVSTLKIQRTQQEDSAVYLCASSSPEVSKPSRTQYFGPGTRLTVL.

This clone was seen a single time. The chain employs TRBV11-3 and TRBJ2-5, with TRBD2 matching over 11 bases. The CDR3 loop spans 15 amino acids. V lost 4 bases and J lost 7; bases outside the gene matches: 8. CDR1 and CDR2 from the germline V gene are SGHNT and YENEEA. CDR3 sequence: CASSSHSGGASTQYF. Here the CDR3 DNA reads TGTGCCAGCAGCTCCCATAGCGGGGGGGCGTCGACCCAGTACTTC.

The CDR3 coding sequence is TGCGCCAGCAGCTTCCAGCGGATGAACACTGAAGCTTTCTTT. Translation gives CASSFQRMNTEAFF. The chain couples TRBV5-1 to TRBJ1-1; unclear D gene. V was clipped by 2 bases and J by 0 bases, with 8 bases between them. There are 14 residues in the CDR3. Germline CDR1 SGHRS, CDR2 YFSETQ. Filled out from reference TRBV5-1 and TRBJ1-1, the complete variable domain reads KAGVTQTPRYLIKTRGQQVTLSCSPISGHRSVSWYQQTPGQGLQFLFEYFSETQRNKGNFPGRFSGRQFSNSRSEMNVSTLELGDSALYLCASSFQRMNTEAFFGQGTRLTVV.

This chain links TRBV7-2 with TRBJ2-7, with D hard to call. This CDR3 spans 13 amino acids. Germline CDR1 reads SGHTA; CDR2 reads FQGNSA. Trimming pared 0 bases from V and 5 bases from J, leaving 8 bases between. As DNA, the CDR3 is TGTGCCAGCAGCTTAGCTACCTACCACGAGCAGTACTTC. Amino acids: CASSLATYHEQYF.

This chain uses TRBV7-9 with TRBJ1-6, with D unclear. CDR1 is SEHNR and CDR2 is FQNEAQ in the germline V gene (reference sequence). The CDR3 is made up of 16 amino acids. Trimming stripped 1 base from V and 9 bases from J, with 16 bases between. The CDR3 DNA is TGTGCCAGCAGCTTAGTGGTGGGTATGGGTATTTCACCCCTCCACTTT. This translates into CASSLVVGMGISPLHF.

This clone was picked up a small number of times. The junction shows a germline mismatch at one end, possibly a read error. The chain has TRBV15 and TRBJ1-2, with D possibly being TRBD1 (6 bases). The CDR3 has 14 residues. The V gene's germline CDR1 is LNHNV and CDR2 YYDKDF (reference sequence). CDR3 protein: CATSRQQGLQGGSF. The DNA for the CDR3 is TGTGCCACCAGCAGACAACAGGGTTTGCAGGGAGGTTCCTTC.

The chain recombines TRBV7-8 with TRBJ2-7; 9 positions match TRBD1. Germline V lookup: CDR1 SGHVS, CDR2 FQNEAQ. The CDR3 spans 15 residues. V shed 5 bases, J shed 6 bases, and the junction held 11 bases outside the gene matches. CDR3 region: CASSRQQGAWAEQYF. CDR3 coding DNA: TGTGCCAGCAGCAGACAACAGGGGGCCTGGGCCGAGCAGTACTTC.

The chain couples TRBV2 to TRBJ2-5; D could derive from TRBD1 or TRBD2 (6 bases each). This CDR3 region has 14 residues. Germline V CDR1 and CDR2: SNHLY, FYNNEI. V lost 4 bases and J 3 bases, leaving 12 bases between the germline ends. The CDR3 DNA reads as TGTGCCAGCAGTGCTGGGGGGCAGGAAGAGACCCAGTACTTC. Its translation is CASSAGGQEETQYF.